Below are 9 T cell receptor beta chains sequenced from a single sample in a study of CD4 T cells in relation to SARS-CoV-2 and coronaviruses (dated by TCRdb to about 2021). The protocol used for the library was the immunoSEQ multiplex PCR assay. The clones in this table, taken by TCRdb from immuneACCESS, are in-frame only. Not every clone is retained; where verified, under half of the shortfall comes from an unresolved V gene, and the cause of the rest is unknown. Within this sample are some 65,000 clones, with around 86% of them counted one time only. Roughly 1.5% of the sample is taken by the ten largest. CD4+ T cells from unexposed donors were collected before the COVID-19 pandemic (2011-2018). Sequencing was done on a sample of memory CD4+ T cells from PBMCs. The cell subset or site label corresponds to: memory (non-naive) CD4+ T cells. These TCRs come from a human donor in good health.

The chain employs TRBV7-3 and TRBJ1-1; D is uncertain. This CDR3 is built from 15 residues. Per the germline V gene, CDR1 is SGHTA and CDR2 is FQGTGA. V shed 2 bases and J shed 2 bases, with 12 bases lying between them. Here the CDR3 DNA reads TGTGCCAGCAGCTTACGGCCGACGGTTAACACTGAAGCTTTCTTT. Translating it yields CASSLRPTVNTEAFF. Full variable domain (missing parts from reference TRBV7-3 and TRBJ1-1): GAGVSQTPSNKVTEKGKYVELRCDPISGHTALYWYRQSLGQGPEFLIYFQGTGAADDSGLPNDRFFAVRPEGSVSTLKIQRTERGDSAVYLCASSLRPTVNTEAFFGQGTRLTVV.

This sequence joins TRBV19 and TRBJ1-5; maybe TRBD1 (5 bases). Germline CDR1 is LNHDA and CDR2 is SQIVND (reference sequence). V lost 1 base and J lost 0, with 10 bases in between. The CDR3 has 16 residues. CDR3 sequence (DNA): TGTGCCAGTAGTATAGGGGGGAAGTCTAGCAATCAGCCCCAGCATTTT. Residues: CASSIGGKSSNQPQHF.

The V and J genes are TRBV24-1 and TRBJ2-7, with D tentatively TRBD1 (5 bases). CDR3 length: 13 amino acids. Deletions cut 6 bases from V and 0 bases from J, with 8 bases between. Per the germline V gene, CDR1 is KGHDR and CDR2 is SFDVKD. Here the CDR3 DNA reads TGTGCCACCAGTCAGGGCAGCTCCTACGAGCAGTACTTC. Residues: CATSQGSSYEQYF.

This chain connects TRBV7-2 to TRBJ2-5; 12 bases map to TRBD2. CDR3 length: 16 amino acids. In germline, CDR1 is SGHTA, CDR2 FQGNSA. CDR3 in amino acids: CAAVSQLAGGPETQYF. The CDR3 coding sequence is TGTGCGGCGGTAAGCCAACTAGCGGGAGGTCCGGAGACCCAGTACTTC.

J is TRBJ1-1 and V is TRBV6-1; D unclear. The CDR3 loop spans 16 amino acids. The V and J ends lost 4 bases and 0 bases respectively, with 15 bases between them. Germline CDR1 and CDR2: MNHNS and SASEGT. DNA of the CDR3: TGTGCCAGCAGTGCAAACCCACTGGCCTTGAACACTGAAGCTTTCTTT. It is translated as CASSANPLALNTEAFF.

V and J are TRBV5-1 and TRBJ1-4, with 8 bases aligning to TRBD1. CDR1 and CDR2 from the germline V gene are SGHRS and YFSETQ. Trimming at V came to 3 bases and at J to 4 bases, leaving 5 bases not matched to a gene. The CDR3 length is 15 residues. The CDR3 sequence: CASSSQGAGNEKLFF. As DNA, the CDR3 is TGCGCCAGCAGCTCGCAGGGGGCCGGTAATGAAAAACTGTTTTTT.

The rearrangement links TRBV30 to TRBJ1-3, with D possibly being TRBD1 (5 bases). The CDR3 runs to 14 residues. The germline V and J ends were trimmed by 3 bases and 5 bases, with 14 bases remaining between them. The germline V gene has CDR1 GTSNPN and CDR2 SVGIG (reference sequence). CDR3 nucleotides: TGTGCCTGGAGAAGAGAGGGGACGAGAAACACCATATATTTT. Protein: CAWRREGTRNTIYF.

There are a few counts of this clone. The chain has TRBV10-3 and TRBJ1-3; TRBD1 aligns across 7 bases. This CDR3 is built from 15 residues. Per germline, CDR1 ENHRY and CDR2 SYGVKD. J gave up 0 bases and V 8 bases, and 7 bases lay outside the gene matches. Here the CDR3 reads CAISSDRRSGNTIYF. The CDR3 DNA follows: TGTGCCATCTCCTCGGACAGGCGCTCTGGAAACACCATATATTTT.

This rearrangement joins TRBV6-5 to TRBJ2-1; TRBD1 matches at 7 bases. Germline V lookup: CDR1 MNHEY, CDR2 SVGAGI. V lost 8 bases, J lost 4 bases, and 5 bases stayed unmatched. This CDR3 region has 13 residues. The CDR3 spells CASHRDRYNEQFF. CDR3 bases: TGTGCCAGCCACAGGGACAGATACAATGAGCAGTTCTTC.